The 19 T cell receptor beta chains presented below share a single source sample, sequenced in a study of T cell responses to AZD1222 COVID-19 vaccine (dated by TCRdb to the early 2020s). The library was prepared using the immunoSEQ multiplex PCR assay. TCRdb mirrors the immuneACCESS table, restricted to in-frame sequences. Some clones are absent from its copies; in checked studies, under half trace to an unresolved V gene, and the reason for the others is unknown. The sample yields about 150,000 clones; over 85% were counted once. Of the sample, 18% falls within the top ten clones. The time point label, as the study defines it: baseline before first vaccination. The source material was peripheral blood, sampled on day 0 of AZD1222 vaccination. These receptor sequences come from an adult in good health.

This chain links TRBV30 with TRBJ2-1; 10 bases align to TRBD2. Looked up from germline, CDR1 is GTSNPN and CDR2 is SVGIG (reference sequence). V was clipped by 3 bases and J by 9 bases; unmatched bases: 8. The CDR3 spans 14 residues. The CDR3 DNA is TGTGCCTGGAGGATTAGCGGGAGGTATGGTGAGCAGTTCTTC. Protein sequence: CAWRISGRYGEQFF.

This sequence joins TRBV19 and TRBJ2-5; D perhaps matches TRBD1 (6 bases). The CDR3 spans 15 residues. The germline V gene encodes CDR1 LNHDA and CDR2 SQIVND (reference sequence). Trimming stripped 5 bases from V and 2 bases from J, with 15 bases between. The CDR3 DNA is TGTGCCAGTAGTTTCTCGGGGACACCGCAAGAGACCCAGTACTTC. Translating it yields CASSFSGTPQETQYF.

This chain joins TRBV7-9 and TRBJ2-1, with TRBD1 identical over 8 bases. V lost 5 bases and J lost 5; bases outside the gene matches: 11. This CDR3 has 16 amino acids. Per germline, CDR1 SEHNR and CDR2 FQNEAQ (reference sequence). DNA of the CDR3: TGTGCCAGCAGCCGATCGGGACAGGTTCGGAACAATGAGCAGTTCTTC. It yields the protein CASSRSGQVRNNEQFF.

This rearrangement joins TRBV6-1 to TRBJ2-5, with D uncertain. The germline CDR1 and CDR2 sequences are MNHNS and SASEGT. CDR3 size: 17 residues. Trimming took 1 base from V and 2 from J, leaving 17 bases between them. CDR3: CASSEVTSTGPQETQYF. CDR3 sequence (DNA): TGTGCCAGCAGTGAAGTGACCTCTACCGGACCTCAAGAGACCCAGTACTTC.

This clone was counted only a few times. The rearrangement links TRBV9 to TRBJ1-3, with D unclear. The CDR3 length is 16 residues. The V and J ends lost 3 bases and 4 bases respectively, with 17 bases between them. Germline V CDR1 and CDR2: SGDLS, YYNGEE. The CDR3 nucleotides are TGTGCCAGCAGCGCCCAACCCAGCTCTAGCGGAAACACCATATATTTT. It encodes CASSAQPSSSGNTIYF. Full variable domain (outside the CDR3, taken from reference TRBV9 and TRBJ1-3): DSGVTQTPKHLITATGQRVTLRCSPRSGDLSVYWYQQSLDQGLQFLIQYYNGEERAKGNILERFSAQQFPDLHSELNLSSLELGDSALYFCASSAQPSSSGNTIYFGEGSWLTVV.

V is TRBV10-2 and J is TRBJ2-1; D is perhaps TRBD1 (5 bases). Trimming removed 2 bases at V and 4 bases at J, with 18 bases between. The CDR3 runs 17 residues. Germline V gene sequence: CDR1 WSHSY, CDR2 SAAADI. The CDR3 DNA sequence: TGCGCCAGCAGTGAGCCGATCAGGGTGGGCCCGTACAATGAGCAGTTCTTC. Translating gives CASSEPIRVGPYNEQFF.

This clone was seen once. This chain joins TRBV18 and TRBJ2-5, with 8 bases fitting TRBD2. Germline lookup yields CDR1 KGHSH and CDR2 LQKENI. J was trimmed by 2 bases and V by 3 bases; bases with no gene match: 14. This CDR3 contains 18 residues. The chain's CDR3 is CASSPPRNSGAEQETQYF. Here the CDR3 DNA reads TGTGCCAGCTCACCTCCGAGGAATAGCGGGGCTGAGCAAGAGACCCAGTACTTC.

With regard to this clone: An end of the junction differs from the germline gene, which may be a read error. V usage is TRBV6-1 and J usage is TRBJ1-1; tentative D call: TRBD1 (6 bases). Germline V gene lookup returns CDR1 MNHNS and CDR2 SASEGT. The CDR3 has 13 amino acids. The CDR3 spells CASIETGSTEAFF. DNA for the CDR3: TGTGCCAGCATTGAAACAGGGTCCACTGAAGCTTTCTTT.

The chain employs TRBV4-3 and TRBJ1-6; 9 nucleotides match TRBD1. The germline CDR1 and CDR2 sequences are LGHNA and YSLEER. CDR3 length: 17 amino acids. V gave up 3 bases and J gave up 9 bases; unmatched junction bases: 12. CDR3 amino acids: CASSHDTGTGSGSPLHF. CDR3 DNA: TGCGCCAGCAGCCATGACACCGGGACAGGGAGTGGTTCACCCCTCCACTTT.

The rearrangement joins TRBV7-6 to TRBJ1-1; TRBD1 agrees at 7 bases. The J segment lost 7 bases and the V segment lost 2 bases, leaving 22 bases of the junction unmatched. Germline lookup yields CDR1 SGHVS and CDR2 FNYEAQ. The CDR3 extends over 19 amino acids. As DNA, the CDR3 is TGTGCCAGCAGCTTATGGCCTAAGGGACAGCGCCTTAATTACGGTGAAGCTTTCTTT. Translating gives CASSLWPKGQRLNYGEAFF.

The chain combines TRBV10-2 with TRBJ2-3, with 9 positions matching TRBD2. Trimming cost V 7 bases and J 2 bases; bases outside gene matches: 7. The CDR3 runs 15 residues. Germline CDR1 WSHSY, CDR2 SAAADI. DNA of the CDR3: TGCGCCAGCAAGGGACTAGCCGTCCCCACAGATACGCAGTATTTT. Its protein is CASKGLAVPTDTQYF.

The CDR3: CASSVTRGAEQFF. The DNA for the CDR3 is TGTGCCAGCAGCGTCACCAGAGGGGCTGAGCAGTTCTTC. The V and J genes are TRBV9 and TRBJ2-1; D tentatively fits TRBD1 or TRBD2 (5 bases each). In germline, CDR1 is SGDLS, CDR2 YYNGEE. V was trimmed by 2 bases and J by 9 bases, leaving 12 bases between them. The CDR3 is 13 amino acids. The full variable domain, with the rest looked up from reference TRBV9 and TRBJ2-1, is DSGVTQTPKHLITATGQRVTLRCSPRSGDLSVYWYQQSLDQGLQFLIQYYNGEERAKGNILERFSAQQFPDLHSELNLSSLELGDSALYFCASSVTRGAEQFFGPGTRLTVL.

The chain is built from TRBV7-2 and TRBJ2-3, with 7 nucleotides matching TRBD1. The CDR3 is 15 amino acids. The V segment lost 7 bases and the J segment 0 bases; nucleotides outside the gene matches: 7. CDR1 SGHTA and CDR2 FQGNSA come from the germline V gene. The CDR3 loop reads CASTPRGGSTDTQYF. CDR3 DNA: TGTGCCAGCACGCCACGAGGGGGCAGCACAGATACGCAGTATTTT.

This chain connects TRBV4-1 to TRBJ1-5; D uncertain. The germline CDR1 and CDR2 sequences are MGHRA and YSYEKL. The CDR3 is 14 amino acids. V was shortened by 0 bases and J by 4 bases, with 7 bases between the two germline ends. DNA for the CDR3: TGCGCCAGCAGCCAAGAAGACACGAATCAGCCCCAGCATTTT. It codes for CASSQEDTNQPQHF.

V and J are TRBV2 and TRBJ2-7; TRBD2 might be the D (6 bases). Trimming shortened V by 0 bases and J by 3 bases, and 6 bases separated the two germline ends. Germline values: CDR1 SNHLY, CDR2 FYNNEI. The CDR3 sequence is 13 residues long. CDR3 loop: CASSEARDYEQYF. CDR3 coding DNA: TGTGCCAGCAGTGAAGCGCGGGACTACGAGCAGTACTTC. The variable domain in full, completed from reference TRBV2 and TRBJ2-7, reads EPEVTQTPSHQVTQMGQEVILRCVPISNHLYFYWYRQILGQKVEFLVSFYNNEISEKSEIFDDQFSVERPDGSNFTLKIRSTKLEDSAMYFCASSEARDYEQYFGPGTRLTVT.

The chain joins TRBV2 to TRBJ2-5; D is uncertain. Germline assignment: CDR1 SNHLY and CDR2 FYNNEI. Trimming shortened V by 7 bases and J by 4 bases, and 13 bases separated the two germline ends. There are 13 residues in the CDR3. This chain's CDR3 is CASMFATSETQYF. CDR3 coding DNA: TGTGCCAGCATGTTTGCGACTTCAGAGACCCAGTACTTC.

The chain has TRBV9 and TRBJ2-7, with D unresolved. CDR1 SGDLS and CDR2 YYNGEE come from the germline V gene. The CDR3 extends over 16 amino acids. V was shortened by 2 bases and J by 1 base, with 16 bases between the two germline ends. The DNA of the CDR3 is TGTGCCAGCAGCGTTGGGGTCGGTATGGCATCCTACGAGCAGTACTTC. Translated, it gives CASSVGVGMASYEQYF.

This clone was found once. This rearrangement joins TRBV6-5 to TRBJ1-6; D perhaps matches TRBD1 (5 bases). Germline values: CDR1 MNHEY, CDR2 SVGAGI. The CDR3 totals 13 residues. The V end lost 7 bases, the J end lost 6 bases, and 10 bases lay between the germline ends. The CDR3 reads CASNQGGNSPLHF. CDR3 nucleotide sequence: TGTGCCAGCAATCAGGGAGGTAATTCACCCCTCCACTTT.

The chain is built from TRBV3-1 (or the pseudogene TRBV3-2) and TRBJ1-2; 7 positions agree with TRBD1. V dropped 4 bases and J dropped 2; count of bases not matched to a gene: 10. The CDR3 runs to 16 residues. Germline V gene data show CDR1 as LGHDT and CDR2 as YNNKEL (reference sequence). The CDR3 nucleotides are TGTGCCAGCAGCCTTCGGTCGGGACAGACAAACTATGGCTACACCTTC. This sequence encodes CASSLRSGQTNYGYTF.